Presented here are 7 T cell receptor beta chains from one specimen sequenced in a study of T cell responses to AZD1222 COVID-19 vaccine. Produced via immunoSEQ multiplex PCR; TCRdb's table is partial and in-frame only. The data hold approximately 120,000 clones, with about 87% observed a single time. Sequences were derived from peripheral blood, sampled on day 0 of AZD1222 vaccination. All receptors come from an adult in good health.

The table lists this clone with a few counts. The CDR3: CASRLRGTNQETQYF. CDR3 sequence (DNA): TGTGCCAGCAGGTTAAGGGGGACTAACCAAGAGACCCAGTACTTC. The V call is TRBV27, the J call TRBJ2-5; tentative D call: TRBD2 (7 bases). CDR3 length equals 15 residues. The V and J ends lost 6 bases and 0 bases respectively, with 14 bases between them. Germline V CDR1 and CDR2: MNHEY, SMNVEV (reference sequence).

The V and J genes are TRBV29-1 and TRBJ2-7; TRBD1 aligns across 8 bases. J gave up 7 bases and V 7 bases, and 9 bases lay outside the gene matches. This CDR3 has 12 amino acids. Germline CDR1 reads SQVTM; CDR2 reads ANQGSEA. The CDR3 DNA sequence: TGCAGCGCCGGACAGGGAAGTTGGGAGCAGTACTTC. Protein: CSAGQGSWEQYF.

This clone occurred once. The chain recombines TRBV2 with TRBJ2-7; D is possibly TRBD1 (6 bases). This CDR3 contains 13 residues. V lost 7 bases and J 3 bases, leaving 13 bases between the germline ends. Germline V gives CDR1 SNHLY, CDR2 FYNNEI. The CDR3 coding sequence is TGTGCCAGCAAAGGAACAGGGCGCTACGAGCAGTACTTC. Translated: CASKGTGRYEQYF.

V and J are TRBV7-9 and TRBJ2-7; no firm D call. Trimming took off 5 bases at V and 3 bases at J, with 14 bases between the two ends. CDR3 length equals 14 residues. CDR1 is SEHNR, CDR2 FQNEAQ, per germline (reference sequence). CDR3 sequence reads: CASSNQDGNYEQYF. The CDR3 DNA reads as TGTGCCAGCAGCAACCAGGACGGTAACTACGAGCAGTACTTC.

J is TRBJ1-6 and V is TRBV5-4; D is unclear. V lost 9 bases and J lost 1, with 14 bases in between. The CDR3 runs to 15 residues. Germline assignment: CDR1 SGHNT and CDR2 YYREEE (reference sequence). The CDR3 region has the DNA TGTGCCACCCAGGAGTCCTCGTCCTATAATTCACCCCTCCACTTT. It encodes CATQESSSYNSPLHF.

The chain recombines TRBV5-4 with TRBJ2-5, with TRBD2 identical over 7 bases. The length of the CDR3 is 15 residues. The J segment lost 5 bases and the V segment lost 4 bases, leaving 11 bases of the junction unmatched. Per the germline V gene, CDR1 is SGHNT and CDR2 is YYREEE (reference sequence). Here the CDR3 reads CASSPSGTSRETQYF. The CDR3 DNA reads as TGTGCCAGCAGCCCGAGCGGGACTTCGAGGGAGACCCAGTACTTC.

This clone has more than one count but fewer than ten. The rearrangement joins TRBV5-1 to TRBJ1-2, with D maybe TRBD1 (6 bases). V gave up 5 bases and J gave up 2 bases, with 13 bases separating them. The germline V gene has CDR1 SGHRS and CDR2 YFSETQ. This CDR3 has 14 amino acids. The CDR3 is CASSRTGTNYGYTF. DNA of the CDR3: TGCGCCAGCAGTCGCACAGGGACCAACTATGGCTACACCTTC.